A selection of T cell receptor beta chains follows, all from one sample in a study of control samples from healthy donors and cancer patients. The repertoire was sequenced with immunoSEQ multiplex PCR; TCRdb's copy has only in-frame clones and lacks some. The sample yields more than 65,000 clones, over 65% seen once. The sequenced material came from blood. These receptor sequences come from a man aged 50 to 60 in good health. The CDR3 runs from the conserved cysteine through the conserved F or W. A D gene is named only where the DNA matches it firmly. Expanded clones get a size class; other rows say once, few or many, or leave the size out.

j_call: TRBJ1-2; clone_size: NA; v_call: TRBV6-5; d_call: TRBD1; cdr3_aa: CASSFDRGPGYGYTF; cdr3_nt: TGTGCCAGCAGTTTCGACAGGGGGCCGGGCTATGGCTACACCTTC
j_call: TRBJ2-5; clone_size: NA; v_call: TRBV29-1; d_call: TRBD1; cdr3_aa: CSVTQRTGGETQYF; cdr3_nt: TGCAGCGTTACTCAAAGGACAGGCGGGGAGACCCAGTACTTC
j_call: TRBJ2-4; clone_size: NA; v_call: TRBV5-6; d_call: NA; cdr3_aa: CASSSLFRTPPKNIQYF; cdr3_nt: TGTGCCAGCAGCTCTTTGTTTCGTACACCACCCAAAAACATTCAGTACTTC
j_call: TRBJ2-7; clone_size: NA; v_call: TRBV5-8; d_call: NA; cdr3_aa: CASSLLGRGYEQYF; cdr3_nt: TGTGCCAGCAGCTTGCTGGGCAGGGGCTACGAGCAGTACTTC
j_call: TRBJ2-1; clone_size: NA; v_call: TRBV27; d_call: NA; cdr3_aa: CASTERIPSSYNEQFF; cdr3_nt: TGTGCCAGCACCGAACGGATCCCTAGCTCCTACAATGAGCAGTTCTTC
j_call: TRBJ2-4; clone_size: NA; v_call: TRBV28; d_call: TRBD1; cdr3_aa: CASSGIWRRGTGNIQYF; cdr3_nt: TGTGCCAGCAGTGGGATTTGGCGGAGAGGGACAGGGAACATTCAGTACTTC
j_call: TRBJ2-7; clone_size: once; v_call: TRBV30; d_call: NA; cdr3_aa: CAWNRGGERLYEQYF; cdr3_nt: TGTGCCTGGAATCGGGGCGGGGAAAGACTGTACGAGCAGTACTTC
j_call: TRBJ2-1; clone_size: NA; v_call: TRBV7-9; d_call: TRBD2; cdr3_aa: CASSLWASGGWASYNEQFF; cdr3_nt: TGTGCCAGCAGCCTCTGGGCTAGCGGCGGTTGGGCGTCTTACAATGAGCAGTTCTTC
j_call: TRBJ2-1; clone_size: NA; v_call: TRBV7-9; d_call: NA; cdr3_aa: CASSLKGNEQFF; cdr3_nt: TGTGCCAGCAGCTTAAAAGGCAATGAGCAGTTCTTC
j_call: TRBJ1-1; clone_size: NA; v_call: TRBV5-1; d_call: TRBD1; cdr3_aa: CASSLGTGTEAFF; cdr3_nt: TGCGCCAGCAGCTTGGGGACAGGAACTGAAGCTTTCTTT
j_call: TRBJ2-7; clone_size: NA; v_call: TRBV2; d_call: NA; cdr3_aa: CASMDSGETYEQYF; cdr3_nt: TGTGCCAGCATGGACAGCGGCGAAACCTACGAGCAGTACTTC
j_call: TRBJ2-3; clone_size: once; v_call: TRBV4-1; d_call: NA; cdr3_aa: CASSQGGVSTDTQYF; cdr3_nt: TGCGCCAGCAGCCAAGGGGGGGTTAGCACAGATACGCAGTATTTT
j_call: TRBJ1-2; clone_size: few; v_call: TRBV6-2/TRBV6-3; d_call: TRBD1; cdr3_aa: CASSSRGQGGYGYTF; cdr3_nt: TGTGCCAGCAGCTCAAGGGGACAGGGCGGCTATGGCTACACCTTC
j_call: TRBJ2-1; clone_size: NA; v_call: TRBV7-9; d_call: NA; cdr3_aa: CASSLGVNEQFF; cdr3_nt: TGTGCCAGCAGCTTAGGAGTCAATGAGCAGTTCTTC
j_call: TRBJ2-7; clone_size: NA; v_call: TRBV3-1/TRBV3-2; d_call: TRBD1; cdr3_aa: CASSLQGAINEQYF; cdr3_nt: TGTGCCAGCAGCCTACAGGGGGCGATAAACGAGCAGTACTTC
j_call: TRBJ2-4; clone_size: few; v_call: TRBV11-2; d_call: TRBD1; cdr3_aa: CASSPQAGGSNIQYF; cdr3_nt: TGTGCCAGCAGCCCTCAGGCAGGGGGCTCAAACATTCAGTACTTC
j_call: TRBJ1-1; clone_size: NA; v_call: TRBV6-5; d_call: NA; cdr3_aa: CASGRGVDTEAFF; cdr3_nt: TGTGCCAGCGGGAGGGGTGTAGACACTGAAGCTTTCTTT
j_call: TRBJ1-6; clone_size: NA; v_call: TRBV4-1; d_call: NA; cdr3_aa: CASSLGSQNNSPLHF; cdr3_nt: TGCGCCAGCAGCCTAGGGAGTCAGAATAATTCACCCCTCCACTTT
j_call: TRBJ1-1; clone_size: NA; v_call: TRBV12-5; d_call: NA; cdr3_aa: CASGLVLGGNTEAFF; cdr3_nt: TGTGCTAGTGGTTTGGTACTAGGGGGAAACACTGAAGCTTTCTTT
j_call: TRBJ2-3; clone_size: NA; v_call: TRBV28; d_call: NA; cdr3_aa: CASRPGTFEGTQYF; cdr3_nt: TGTGCCAGCAGACCAGGGACTTTCGAAGGGACGCAGTATTTT
j_call: TRBJ1-1; clone_size: NA; v_call: TRBV30; d_call: NA; cdr3_aa: CAWSVALNTEAFF; cdr3_nt: TGTGCCTGGAGTGTCGCCCTGAACACTGAAGCTTTCTTT
j_call: TRBJ2-1; clone_size: NA; v_call: TRBV24-1; d_call: NA; cdr3_aa: CATSDPLVAEQFF; cdr3_nt: TGTGCCACCAGTGATCCACTAGTAGCTGAGCAGTTCTTC
j_call: TRBJ2-5; clone_size: once; v_call: TRBV28; d_call: TRBD2; cdr3_aa: CASSLAGGPRETQYF; cdr3_nt: TGTGCCAGCAGTTTAGCGGGAGGGCCTAGGGAGACCCAGTACTTC
j_call: TRBJ2-3; clone_size: NA; v_call: TRBV27; d_call: NA; cdr3_aa: CASIKVEFKDTQYF; cdr3_nt: TGTGCCAGTATAAAGGTAGAGTTCAAAGATACGCAGTATTTT
j_call: TRBJ1-1; clone_size: NA; v_call: TRBV12-3/TRBV12-4; d_call: NA; cdr3_aa: CASSLRSMAEAFF; cdr3_nt: TGTGCCAGCAGTTTAAGGTCTATGGCTGAAGCTTTCTTT
j_call: TRBJ2-2; clone_size: once; v_call: TRBV30; d_call: NA; cdr3_aa: CACPPRWDTQGELFF; cdr3_nt: TGTGCCTGCCCCCCCCGGTGGGACACCCAAGGGGAGCTGTTTTTT
j_call: TRBJ1-1; clone_size: NA; v_call: TRBV30; d_call: NA; cdr3_aa: CAWTAGALNTEAFF; cdr3_nt: TGTGCCTGGACCGCGGGGGCTTTGAACACTGAAGCTTTCTTT
j_call: TRBJ1-2; clone_size: NA; v_call: TRBV11-3; d_call: NA; cdr3_aa: CASSRDDYGYTF; cdr3_nt: TGTGCCAGCAGCCGCGACGACTATGGCTACACCTTC
j_call: TRBJ2-6; clone_size: NA; v_call: TRBV29-1; d_call: TRBD1; cdr3_aa: CSATGTGEANVLTF; cdr3_nt: TGCAGCGCTACCGGGACAGGGGAGGCCAACGTCCTGACTTTC
j_call: TRBJ2-7; clone_size: NA; v_call: TRBV5-6; d_call: NA; cdr3_aa: CASSLARDYEQYF; cdr3_nt: TGTGCCAGCAGCTTGGCCCGGGACTACGAGCAGTACTTC
j_call: TRBJ1-2; clone_size: NA; v_call: TRBV21-1; d_call: NA; cdr3_aa: CASSKRLPDIDCAYGYTF; cdr3_nt: TGTGCCAGCAGCAAGCGGCTCCCGGATATTGATTGCGCCTATGGCTACACCTTC
j_call: TRBJ2-1; clone_size: NA; v_call: TRBV5-6; d_call: TRBD2; cdr3_aa: CASSSGLAGYNEQFF; cdr3_nt: TGTGCCAGCAGCTCGGGACTAGCGGGCTACAATGAGCAGTTCTTC
j_call: TRBJ1-6; clone_size: NA; v_call: TRBV28; d_call: NA; cdr3_aa: CASSLQLTDSPLHF; cdr3_nt: TGTGCCAGCAGTTTACAGTTGACTGACTCACCCCTCCACTTT
j_call: TRBJ2-5; clone_size: NA; v_call: TRBV5-4; d_call: TRBD1; cdr3_aa: CASQETGGEETQYF; cdr3_nt: TGTGCCAGCCAAGAAACAGGGGGCGAAGAGACCCAGTACTTC
j_call: TRBJ2-3; clone_size: NA; v_call: TRBV11-3; d_call: NA; cdr3_aa: CASSPRRSSGGITDTQYF; cdr3_nt: TGTGCCAGCAGCCCCAGGCGCTCGAGCGGAGGGATCACAGATACGCAGTATTTT
j_call: TRBJ2-1; clone_size: few; v_call: TRBV6-5; d_call: NA; cdr3_aa: CASSYGGLGVYNEQFF; cdr3_nt: TGTGCCAGCAGTTACGGGGGCCTCGGCGTTTACAATGAGCAGTTCTTC
j_call: TRBJ2-3; clone_size: once; v_call: TRBV7-2; d_call: NA; cdr3_aa: CASSLNGGSSDTQYF; cdr3_nt: TGTGCCAGCAGCTTAAATGGCGGCAGTTCAGATACGCAGTATTTT
j_call: TRBJ2-5; clone_size: NA; v_call: TRBV18; d_call: NA; cdr3_aa: CASSPGIQETQYF; cdr3_nt: TGTGCCAGCTCACCGGGGATACAAGAGACCCAGTACTTC
j_call: TRBJ1-5; clone_size: once; v_call: TRBV7-2; d_call: NA; cdr3_aa: CASGYSNQPQHF; cdr3_nt: TGTGCCAGCGGGTATAGCAATCAGCCCCAGCATTTT
j_call: TRBJ2-7; clone_size: NA; v_call: TRBV10-3; d_call: NA; cdr3_aa: CAITSDNSYEQYF; cdr3_nt: TGTGCCATCACTTCGGACAACTCCTACGAGCAGTACTTC